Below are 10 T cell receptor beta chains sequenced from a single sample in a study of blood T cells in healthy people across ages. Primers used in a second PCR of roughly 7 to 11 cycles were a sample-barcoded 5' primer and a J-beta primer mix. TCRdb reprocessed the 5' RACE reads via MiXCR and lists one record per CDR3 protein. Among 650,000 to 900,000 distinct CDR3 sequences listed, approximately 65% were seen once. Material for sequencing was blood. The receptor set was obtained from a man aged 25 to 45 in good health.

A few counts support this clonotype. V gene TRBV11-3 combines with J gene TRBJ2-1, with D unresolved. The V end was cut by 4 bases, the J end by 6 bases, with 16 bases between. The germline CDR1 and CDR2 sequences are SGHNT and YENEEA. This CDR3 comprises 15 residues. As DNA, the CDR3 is TGTGCCAGCAGCTCTCGGCCTGTGACTTCCAATGAGCAGTTCTTC. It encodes CASSSRPVTSNEQFF.

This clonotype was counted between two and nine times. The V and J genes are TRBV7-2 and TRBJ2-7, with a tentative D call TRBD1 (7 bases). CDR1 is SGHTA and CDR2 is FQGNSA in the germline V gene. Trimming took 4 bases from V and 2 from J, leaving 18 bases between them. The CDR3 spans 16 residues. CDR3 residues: CASSSWGAGTAYEQYF. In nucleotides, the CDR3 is TGTGCCAGCAGCTCCTGGGGGGCTGGGACAGCCTACGAGCAGTACTTC.

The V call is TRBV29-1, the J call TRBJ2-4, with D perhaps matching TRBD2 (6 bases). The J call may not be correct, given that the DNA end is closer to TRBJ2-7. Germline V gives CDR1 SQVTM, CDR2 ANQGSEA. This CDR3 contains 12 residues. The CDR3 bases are TGCAGCGCTGAGGAGGGGTGGCACGAGCAGTACTTC. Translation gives CSAEEGWHEQYF.

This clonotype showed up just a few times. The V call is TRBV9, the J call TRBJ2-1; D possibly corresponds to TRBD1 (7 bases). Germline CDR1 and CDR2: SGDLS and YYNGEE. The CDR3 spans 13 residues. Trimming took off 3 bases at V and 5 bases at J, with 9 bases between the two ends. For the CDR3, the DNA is TGTGCCAGCAGCGCCAGGGGGGACAATGAGCAGTTCTTC. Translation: CASSARGDNEQFF.

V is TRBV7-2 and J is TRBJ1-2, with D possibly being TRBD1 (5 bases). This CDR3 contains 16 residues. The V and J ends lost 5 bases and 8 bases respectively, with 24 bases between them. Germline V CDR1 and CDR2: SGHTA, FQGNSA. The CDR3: CASSLGPAREFEGYTF. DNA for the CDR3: TGTGCCAGCAGCCTAGGCCCAGCCAGGGAGTTTGAGGGCTACACCTTC.

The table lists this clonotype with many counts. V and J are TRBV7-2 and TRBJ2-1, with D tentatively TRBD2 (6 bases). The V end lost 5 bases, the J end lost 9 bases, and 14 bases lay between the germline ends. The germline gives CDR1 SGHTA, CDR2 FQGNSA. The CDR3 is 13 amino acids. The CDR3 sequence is CASSPGWGGEQFF. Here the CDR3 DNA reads TGTGCCAGCAGCCCCGGGTGGGGAGGTGAGCAGTTCTTC.

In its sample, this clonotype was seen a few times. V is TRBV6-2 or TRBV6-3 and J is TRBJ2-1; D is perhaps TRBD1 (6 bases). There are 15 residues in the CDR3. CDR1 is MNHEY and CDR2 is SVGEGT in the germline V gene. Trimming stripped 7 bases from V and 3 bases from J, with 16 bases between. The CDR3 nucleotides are TGTGCCAGCACTTGGGGAGACAGGCGCTACAATGAGCAGTTCTTC. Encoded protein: CASTWGDRRYNEQFF.

For the CDR3, the DNA is TGTGCCAGCTACCTAGCGGGGGATAGCTCCTACAATGAGCAGTTCTTC. Amino acid sequence: CASYLAGDSSYNEQFF. The rearrangement links TRBV18 to TRBJ2-1; TRBD2 matches at 10 bases. After removal of 7 bases from V and 0 bases from J, the junction contained 6 bases not matched to a gene. This CDR3 has 16 amino acids. Germline CDR1 and CDR2: KGHSH and LQKENI.

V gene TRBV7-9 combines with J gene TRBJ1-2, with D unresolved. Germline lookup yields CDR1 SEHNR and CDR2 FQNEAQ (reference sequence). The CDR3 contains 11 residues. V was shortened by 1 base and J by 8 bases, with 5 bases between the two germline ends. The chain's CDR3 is CASSLVLGYTF. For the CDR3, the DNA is TGTGCCAGCAGCTTAGTATTGGGCTACACCTTC.

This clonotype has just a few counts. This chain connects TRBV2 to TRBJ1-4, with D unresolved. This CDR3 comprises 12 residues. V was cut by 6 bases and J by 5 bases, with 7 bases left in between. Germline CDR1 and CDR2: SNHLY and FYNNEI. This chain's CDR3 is CASRLMNEKLFF. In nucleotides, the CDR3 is TGTGCCAGCAGGCTGATGAATGAAAAACTGTTTTTT.